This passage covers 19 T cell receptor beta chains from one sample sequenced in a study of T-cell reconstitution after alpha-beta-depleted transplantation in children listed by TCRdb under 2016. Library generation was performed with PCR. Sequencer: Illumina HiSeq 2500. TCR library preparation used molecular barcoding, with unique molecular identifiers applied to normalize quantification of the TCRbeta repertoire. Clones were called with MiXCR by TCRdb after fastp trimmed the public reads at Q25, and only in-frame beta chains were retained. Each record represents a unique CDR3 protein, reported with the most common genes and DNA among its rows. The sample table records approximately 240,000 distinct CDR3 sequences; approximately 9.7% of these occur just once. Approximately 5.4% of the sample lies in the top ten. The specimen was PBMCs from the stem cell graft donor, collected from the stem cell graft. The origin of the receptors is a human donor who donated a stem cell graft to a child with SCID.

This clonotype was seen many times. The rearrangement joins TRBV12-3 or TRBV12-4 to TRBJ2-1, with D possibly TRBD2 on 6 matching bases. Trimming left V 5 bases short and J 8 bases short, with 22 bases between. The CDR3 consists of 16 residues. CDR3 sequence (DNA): TGTGCCAGCAGTCCCCGTTCGGGGGATCGTTGGGATGAGCAGTTCTTC. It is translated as CASSPRSGDRWDEQFF.

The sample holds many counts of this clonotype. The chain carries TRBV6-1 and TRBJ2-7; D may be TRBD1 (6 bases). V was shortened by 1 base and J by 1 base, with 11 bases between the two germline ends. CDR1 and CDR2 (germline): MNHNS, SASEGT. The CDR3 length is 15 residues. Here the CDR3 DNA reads TGTGCCAGCAGTGAAGAAGACAGGTTTTCCTACGAGCAGTACTTC. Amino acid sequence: CASSEEDRFSYEQYF.

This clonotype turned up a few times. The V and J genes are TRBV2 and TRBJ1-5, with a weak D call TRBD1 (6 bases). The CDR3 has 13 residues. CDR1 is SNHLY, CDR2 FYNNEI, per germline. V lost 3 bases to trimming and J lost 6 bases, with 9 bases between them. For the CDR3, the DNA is TGTGCCAGCAGTGATAGGGGGGTTCAGCCCCAGCATTTT. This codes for CASSDRGVQPQHF. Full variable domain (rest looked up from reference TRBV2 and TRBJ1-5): EPEVTQTPSHQVTQMGQEVILRCVPISNHLYFYWYRQILGQKVEFLVSFYNNEISEKSEIFDDQFSVERPDGSNFTLKIRSTKLEDSAMYFCASSDRGVQPQHFGDGTRLSIL.

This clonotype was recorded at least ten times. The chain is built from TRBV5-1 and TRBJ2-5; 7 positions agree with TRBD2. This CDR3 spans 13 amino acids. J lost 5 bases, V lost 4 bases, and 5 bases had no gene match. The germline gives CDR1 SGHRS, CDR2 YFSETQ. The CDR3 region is CASSPGLVETQYF. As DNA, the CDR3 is TGCGCCAGCAGCCCTGGACTAGTGGAGACCCAGTACTTC.

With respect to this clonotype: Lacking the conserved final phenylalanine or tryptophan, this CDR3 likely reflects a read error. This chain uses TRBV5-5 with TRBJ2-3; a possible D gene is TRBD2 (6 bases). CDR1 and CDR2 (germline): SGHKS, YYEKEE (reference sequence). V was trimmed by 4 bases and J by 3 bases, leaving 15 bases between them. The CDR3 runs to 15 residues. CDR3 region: CASSLRSGLTDTQYS. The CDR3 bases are TGTGCCAGCAGCCTGCGCAGCGGGCTGACAGATACGCAGTATTCT.

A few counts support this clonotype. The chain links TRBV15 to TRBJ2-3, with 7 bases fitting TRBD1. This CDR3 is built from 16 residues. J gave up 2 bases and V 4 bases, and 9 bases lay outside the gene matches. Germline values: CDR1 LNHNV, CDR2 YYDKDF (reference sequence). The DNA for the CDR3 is TGTGCCACCAGCAAGCCCCGGGACAGCTTCACAGATACGCAGTATTTT. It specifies CATSKPRDSFTDTQYF.

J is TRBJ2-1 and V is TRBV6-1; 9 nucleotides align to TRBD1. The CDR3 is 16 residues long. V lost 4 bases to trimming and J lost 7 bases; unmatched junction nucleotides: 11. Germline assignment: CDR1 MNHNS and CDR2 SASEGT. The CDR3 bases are TGTGCCAGCAGTGCTCCGGGACAGGGACGGGGAAATGAGCAGTTCTTC. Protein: CASSAPGQGRGNEQFF.

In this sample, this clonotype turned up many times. DNA for the CDR3: TGCAGTGCTGACTTACCTGGGGCGAAACAGCCCCAGCATTTT. Its translation: CSADLPGAKQPQHF. The J gene is TRBJ1-5, the V gene TRBV20-1; D is possibly TRBD1 (5 bases). The V end was cut by 5 bases, the J end by 7 bases, with 18 bases between. The germline gives CDR1 DFQATT, CDR2 SNEGSKA (reference sequence). This CDR3 region has 14 residues.

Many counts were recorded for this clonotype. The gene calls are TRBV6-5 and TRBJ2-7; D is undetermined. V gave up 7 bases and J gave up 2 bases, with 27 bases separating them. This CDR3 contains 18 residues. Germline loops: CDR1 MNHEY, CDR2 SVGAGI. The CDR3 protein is CASTPMHQRAPNPYEQYF. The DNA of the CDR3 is TGTGCCAGCACTCCGATGCATCAACGGGCTCCGAACCCCTACGAGCAGTACTTC.

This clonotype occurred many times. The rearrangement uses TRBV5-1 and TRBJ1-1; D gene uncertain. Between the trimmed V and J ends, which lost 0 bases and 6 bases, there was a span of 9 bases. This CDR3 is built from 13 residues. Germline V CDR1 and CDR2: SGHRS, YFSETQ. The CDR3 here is CASSLAAASEAFF. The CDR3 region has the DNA TGCGCCAGCAGCTTGGCGGCAGCGTCTGAAGCTTTCTTT.

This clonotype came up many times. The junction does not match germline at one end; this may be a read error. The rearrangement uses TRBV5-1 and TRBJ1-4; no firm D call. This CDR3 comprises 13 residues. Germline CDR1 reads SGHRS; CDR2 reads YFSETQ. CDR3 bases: TGCGCCAGCGGCTTTCGGACGGGTGAAAAACTGTTTTTT. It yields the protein CASGFRTGEKLFF.

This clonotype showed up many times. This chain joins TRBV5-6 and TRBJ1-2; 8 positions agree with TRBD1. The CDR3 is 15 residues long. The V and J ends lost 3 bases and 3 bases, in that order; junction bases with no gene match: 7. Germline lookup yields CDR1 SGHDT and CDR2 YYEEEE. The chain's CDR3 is CASSSWTGRDYGYTF. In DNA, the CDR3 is TGTGCCAGCAGCTCTTGGACAGGGAGGGACTATGGCTACACCTTC.

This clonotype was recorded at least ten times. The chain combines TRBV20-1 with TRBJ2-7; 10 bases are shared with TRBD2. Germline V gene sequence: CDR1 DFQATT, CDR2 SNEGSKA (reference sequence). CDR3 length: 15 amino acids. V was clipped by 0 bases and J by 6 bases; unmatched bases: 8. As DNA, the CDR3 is TGCAGTGCTAGAGATTCTAGCGGGGGCCTGGGCGAGCAGTACTTC. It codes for CSARDSSGGLGEQYF.

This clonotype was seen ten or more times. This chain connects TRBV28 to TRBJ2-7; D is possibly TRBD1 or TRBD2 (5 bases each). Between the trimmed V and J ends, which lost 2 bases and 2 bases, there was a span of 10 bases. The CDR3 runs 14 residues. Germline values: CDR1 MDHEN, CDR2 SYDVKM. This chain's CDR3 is CASSLPGLPYEQYF. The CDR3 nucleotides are TGTGCCAGCAGTTTACCGGGGCTACCCTACGAGCAGTACTTC.

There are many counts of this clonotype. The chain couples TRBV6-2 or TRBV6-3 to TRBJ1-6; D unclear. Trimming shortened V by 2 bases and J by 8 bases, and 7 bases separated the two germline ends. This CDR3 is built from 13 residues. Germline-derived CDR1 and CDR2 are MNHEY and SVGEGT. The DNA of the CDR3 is TGTGCCAGCAGTTACGGTCGAGATTCACCCCTCCACTTT. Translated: CASSYGRDSPLHF.

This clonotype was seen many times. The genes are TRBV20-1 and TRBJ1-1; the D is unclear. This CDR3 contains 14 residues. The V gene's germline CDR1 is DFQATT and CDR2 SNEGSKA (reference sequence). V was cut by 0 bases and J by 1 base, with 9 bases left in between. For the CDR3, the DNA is TGCAGTGCTAGAGATGTAGGCGGGAACACTGAAGCTTTCTTT. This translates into CSARDVGGNTEAFF.

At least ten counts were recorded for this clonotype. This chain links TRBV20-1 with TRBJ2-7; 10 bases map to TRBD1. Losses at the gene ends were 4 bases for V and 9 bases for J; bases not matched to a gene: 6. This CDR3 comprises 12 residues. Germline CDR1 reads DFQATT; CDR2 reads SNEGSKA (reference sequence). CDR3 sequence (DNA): TGCAGTGCTAAAGGGACAGGGGAGCGGCAGTACTTC. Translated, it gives CSAKGTGERQYF.

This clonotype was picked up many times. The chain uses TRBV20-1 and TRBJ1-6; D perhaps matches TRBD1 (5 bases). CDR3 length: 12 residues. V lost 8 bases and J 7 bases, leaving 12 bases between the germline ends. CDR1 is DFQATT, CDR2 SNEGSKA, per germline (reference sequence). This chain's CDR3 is CSSRGVNSPLHF. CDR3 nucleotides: TGCAGTTCCCGGGGGGTGAATTCACCCCTCCACTTT.

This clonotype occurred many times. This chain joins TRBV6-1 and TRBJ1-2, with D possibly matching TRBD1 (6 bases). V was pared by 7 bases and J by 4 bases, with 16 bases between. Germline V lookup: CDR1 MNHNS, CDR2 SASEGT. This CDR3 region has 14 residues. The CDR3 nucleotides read TGTGCCAGCACCCAACAGGGCGGCGGCTATGGCTACACCTTC. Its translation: CASTQQGGGYGYTF.